This T cell receptor beta chain is drawn from a study of molecular identifiers for immune sequencing clone quantification. TCRdb re-analysed the PCR reads in MiXCR, keeping a single row per CDR3 protein. Of about 320,000 distinct CDR3 sequences listed, roughly a fifth are singletons. This clonotype was seen repeatedly, ten times or more. CDR3 length equals 16 residues. The V gene lost 4 bases and the J gene lost 2 bases, with 19 bases spanning the gap. Per germline, CDR1 DFQATT and CDR2 SNEGSKA (reference sequence). V usage is TRBV20-1 and J usage is TRBJ2-3, with a possible D match to TRBD1 (5 bases). The sample consisted of naive CD8+ T cells from blood, with Jurkat cell RNA spiked in. As to subset: FACS-sorted CD8+CD4-CCR7+CD45RA+ naive T cells. This TCR derives from a human donor in good health. Some libraries in this study had Jurkat cell RNA spiked in. DNA of the CDR3: TGCAGTGCTACATCAGGGCCTCGTAAATACACAGATACGCAGTATTTT. As protein: CSATSGPRKYTDTQYF.